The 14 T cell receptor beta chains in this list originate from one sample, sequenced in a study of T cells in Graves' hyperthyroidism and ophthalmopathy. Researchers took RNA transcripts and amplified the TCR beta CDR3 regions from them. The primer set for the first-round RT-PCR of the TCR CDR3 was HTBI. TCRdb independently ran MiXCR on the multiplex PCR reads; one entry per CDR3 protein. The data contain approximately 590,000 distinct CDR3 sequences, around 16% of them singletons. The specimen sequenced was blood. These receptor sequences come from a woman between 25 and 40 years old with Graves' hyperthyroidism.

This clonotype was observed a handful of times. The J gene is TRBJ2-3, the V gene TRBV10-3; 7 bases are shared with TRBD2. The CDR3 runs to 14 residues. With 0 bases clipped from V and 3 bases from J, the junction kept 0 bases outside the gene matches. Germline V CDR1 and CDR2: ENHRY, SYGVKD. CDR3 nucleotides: TGTGCCATCAGTGAGTCGCGGGAGACAGATACGCAGTATTTT. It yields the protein CAISESRETDTQYF.

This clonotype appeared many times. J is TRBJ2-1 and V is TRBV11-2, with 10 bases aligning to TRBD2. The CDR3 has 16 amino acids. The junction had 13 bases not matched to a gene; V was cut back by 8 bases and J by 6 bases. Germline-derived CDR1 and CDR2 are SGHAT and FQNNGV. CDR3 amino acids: CASDAFRLAGANEQFF. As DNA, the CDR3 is TGTGCCAGCGATGCGTTTAGGCTAGCGGGAGCCAATGAGCAGTTCTTC.

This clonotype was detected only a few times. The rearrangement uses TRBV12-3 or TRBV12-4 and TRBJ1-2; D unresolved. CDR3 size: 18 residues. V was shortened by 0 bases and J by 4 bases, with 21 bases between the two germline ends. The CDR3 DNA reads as TGTGCCAGCAGTTTAGCGGCAGGCGGCTATCCCTTTATCTATGGCTACACCTTC. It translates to CASSLAAGGYPFIYGYTF.

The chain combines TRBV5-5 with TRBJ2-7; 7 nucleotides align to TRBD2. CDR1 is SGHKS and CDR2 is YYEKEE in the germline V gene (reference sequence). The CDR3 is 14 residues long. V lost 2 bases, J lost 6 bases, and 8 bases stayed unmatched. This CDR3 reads CASSFSGGLGEQYF. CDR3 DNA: TGTGCCAGCAGCTTCTCCGGGGGGTTAGGCGAGCAGTACTTC.

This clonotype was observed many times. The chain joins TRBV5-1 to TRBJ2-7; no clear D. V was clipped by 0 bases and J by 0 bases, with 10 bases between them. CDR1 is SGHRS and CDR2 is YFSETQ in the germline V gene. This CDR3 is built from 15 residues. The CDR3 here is CASSLVGRNSYEQYF. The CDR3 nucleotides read TGCGCCAGCAGCTTGGTTGGACGGAACTCCTACGAGCAGTACTTC.

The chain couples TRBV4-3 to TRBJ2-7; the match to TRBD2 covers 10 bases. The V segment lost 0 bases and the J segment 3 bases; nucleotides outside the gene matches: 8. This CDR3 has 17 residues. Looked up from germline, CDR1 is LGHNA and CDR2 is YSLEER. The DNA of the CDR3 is TGCGCCAGCAGCCAAGAATTCGACCTAGCGGGAGACTACGAGCAGTACTTC. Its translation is CASSQEFDLAGDYEQYF.

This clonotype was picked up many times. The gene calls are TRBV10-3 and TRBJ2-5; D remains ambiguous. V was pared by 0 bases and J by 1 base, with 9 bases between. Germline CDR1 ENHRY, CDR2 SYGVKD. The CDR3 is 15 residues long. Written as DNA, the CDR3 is TGTGCCATCAGTGAGTCGAGGCAGCCCCAAGAGACCCAGTACTTC. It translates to CAISESRQPQETQYF.

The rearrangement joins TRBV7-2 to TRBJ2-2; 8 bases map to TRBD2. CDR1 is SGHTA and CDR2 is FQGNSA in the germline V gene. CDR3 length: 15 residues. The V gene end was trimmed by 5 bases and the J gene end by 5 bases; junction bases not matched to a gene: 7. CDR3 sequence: CASSKLAEVTGELFF. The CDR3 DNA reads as TGTGCCAGCAGCAAACTAGCGGAGGTAACCGGGGAGCTGTTTTTT.

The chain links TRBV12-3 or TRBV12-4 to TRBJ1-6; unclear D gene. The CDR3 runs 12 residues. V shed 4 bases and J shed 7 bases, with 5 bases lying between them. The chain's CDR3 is CASSYHNSPLHF. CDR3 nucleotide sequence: TGTGCCAGCAGTTACCACAATTCACCCCTCCACTTT.

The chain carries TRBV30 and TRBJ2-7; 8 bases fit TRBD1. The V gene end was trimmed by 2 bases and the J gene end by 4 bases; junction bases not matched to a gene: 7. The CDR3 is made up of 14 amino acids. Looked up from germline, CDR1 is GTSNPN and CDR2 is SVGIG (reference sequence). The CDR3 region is CAWSPDRGAYEQYF. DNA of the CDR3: TGTGCCTGGAGTCCCGACAGGGGTGCTTACGAGCAGTACTTC.

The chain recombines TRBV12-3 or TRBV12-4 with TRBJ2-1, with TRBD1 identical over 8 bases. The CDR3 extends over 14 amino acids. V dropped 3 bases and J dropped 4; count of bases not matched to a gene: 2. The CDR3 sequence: CASSFGDRYNEQFF. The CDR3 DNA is TGTGCCAGCAGTTTTGGGGACAGGTACAATGAGCAGTTCTTC.

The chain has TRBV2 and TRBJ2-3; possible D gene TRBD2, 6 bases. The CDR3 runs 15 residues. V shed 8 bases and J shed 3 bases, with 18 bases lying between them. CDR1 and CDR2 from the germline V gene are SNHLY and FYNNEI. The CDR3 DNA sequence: TGTGCCAGCCGGGAGAGTGGGGCTCGGACAGATACGCAGTATTTT. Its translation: CASRESGARTDTQYF.

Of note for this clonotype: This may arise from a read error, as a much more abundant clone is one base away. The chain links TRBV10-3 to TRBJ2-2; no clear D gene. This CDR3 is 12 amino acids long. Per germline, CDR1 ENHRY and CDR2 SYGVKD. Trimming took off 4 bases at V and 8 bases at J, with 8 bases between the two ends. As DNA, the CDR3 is TGTGCCATCAGTGGTCGGCTAGGGGAGCTGTTTTTT. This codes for CAISGRLGELFF.

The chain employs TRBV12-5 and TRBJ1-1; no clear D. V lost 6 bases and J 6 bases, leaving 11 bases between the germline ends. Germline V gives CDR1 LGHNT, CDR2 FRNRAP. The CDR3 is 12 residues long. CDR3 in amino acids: CASGPEGPEAFF. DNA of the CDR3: TGTGCTAGTGGGCCCGAGGGTCCTGAAGCTTTCTTT.